What follows describes a single T cell receptor beta chain. The data originate from a study of blood T cell repertoires in COVID-19. Participants came from about 23 US areas, aged roughly 18 to 89 years. Here immunoSEQ multiplex PCR was the method, and the copy in TCRdb shows in-frame clones only, minus some. The sample has about 480,000 clones; approximately 87% are singletons. The germline V gene has CDR1 KGHSY and CDR2 FQNENV. CDR3 length: 14 amino acids. Between the trimmed V and J ends, which lost 0 bases and 4 bases, there was a span of 9 bases. The chain joins TRBV16 to TRBJ1-1; TRBD1 might be the D (5 bases). The clonotype originates from a woman in her thirties or forties who had recovered from COVID-19. Sequenced: PBMCs or T cells enriched from blood (not recorded which). This CDR3 is CASSQSMGGTEAFF. CDR3 in DNA: TGTGCCAGCAGCCAATCGATGGGGGGCACTGAAGCTTTCTTT. Based on the CDR3 plus reference TRBV16 and TRBJ1-1, the full variable domain is GEEVAQTPKHLVRGEGQKAKLYCAPIKGHSYVFWYQQVLKNEFKFLISFQNENVFDETGMPKERFSAKCLPNSPCSLEIQATKLEDSAVYFCASSQSMGGTEAFFGQGTRLTVV.